This record concerns one TCR beta chain sequence. Its antigen is unidentified. This may be a read error, as it is one base from a much larger clone. This CDR3 has 13 residues. Germline values: CDR1 MNHEY, CDR2 SVGEGT. The source of the sample is a study of regulatory T cells in long-lasting Graves disease. Time point specified: newly diagnosed GD, antithyroid drugs for less than 3 months. RNA isolated from PBMCs was used to make the TCR library. Investigators report Graves' disease was diagnosed under American Thyroid Association guidelines. An endocrinology department in Xi'an, China, recruited the patients. Arm-PCR of CDR3 regions and iRepertoire HTBI primers were used to build TCR beta libraries. Original processing notes: Overall, samples carried approximately 60 TRBV and some 15 TRBJ segments. TCRdb re-derived calls from the multiplex PCR reads in MiXCR, one entry per CDR3 protein. None of the V and J calls come from the authors' own analysis; TCRdb made them. The sample has approximately 400,000 distinct CDR3 sequences; around 16% are singletons.

Study-wide points: Whereas new patients shared about a thousand public clonotypes, persistent patients shared more, at 2,741.

The sequences come from peripheral blood mononuclear cells (PBMCs), collected at new diagnosis, from a patient treated with antithyroid drugs. This chain connects TRBV6-2 or TRBV6-3 to TRBJ1-1; unclear D gene. This receptor was identified in a female donor with Graves disease. Written as DNA, the CDR3 is TGTGCCAGCAGACCAAGGGAGAACACTAAAGCTTTCTTT. Its translation: CASRPRENTKAFF.